The clone carrying this TCR beta chain was observed a handful of times. Antigen: not known. The data originate from a study of response to subunit inactivated influenza vaccine. TCRdb passed the RT-PCR reads through MiXCR, listing each CDR3 protein once. The sample gives some 500,000 distinct CDR3 sequences, 10% to 15% of which show up once; less than 15% is in the top ten. Study observations and caveats: Authors suggested few new T cells are recruited by each seasonal influenza vaccination.

The ends were cut back, 4 bases at V and 1 base at J, with 13 bases in the middle. The CDR3 runs 16 residues. Germline CDR1 is ENHRY and CDR2 is SYGVKD. The sample here was PBMCs from blood, taken 40 to 50 days after vaccination. This TCR was recovered from a man aged 50-60 years who received an inactivated influenza vaccine. This chain connects TRBV10-3 to TRBJ2-2; D not certain. CDR3 loop: CAISGALLKNTGELFF. The CDR3 DNA is TGTGCCATCAGTGGGGCCCTCCTTAAGAACACCGGGGAGCTGTTTTTT.